This T cell receptor beta chain was observed in a study of long-term antiretroviral therapy in people with HIV. This CDR3 is 14 amino acids long. CDR1 is SGHTA and CDR2 is FQGNSA in the germline V gene. V lost 5 bases and J 4 bases, leaving 15 bases between the germline ends. General study findings and limits: An increase in diversity followed ART, yet levels stayed below transplant donor controls.

Survey level was the resolution at which the v3.0 immunoSEQ assay ran. The sequencing target was roughly 35,000-55,000 T-cell genomes per sample. The protocol was immunoSEQ multiplex PCR, while the TCRdb copy is restricted to in-frame clones and leaves out a portion. The data contain approximately 14,000 clones, 80% of them singletons. Details on this clone: What it binds is unknown.

The chain employs TRBV7-2 and TRBJ2-7; the D gene could be TRBD1 or TRBD2 (5 bases each). The receptor comes from a man between 35 and 55 years old with HIV. Sequences were derived from unsorted PBMCs, sampled 3.2 years before starting antiretroviral therapy. The CDR3 nucleotides read TGTGCCAGCAGCCCATTTACGGGACCTTACGAGCAGTACTTC. It yields the protein CASSPFTGPYEQYF.